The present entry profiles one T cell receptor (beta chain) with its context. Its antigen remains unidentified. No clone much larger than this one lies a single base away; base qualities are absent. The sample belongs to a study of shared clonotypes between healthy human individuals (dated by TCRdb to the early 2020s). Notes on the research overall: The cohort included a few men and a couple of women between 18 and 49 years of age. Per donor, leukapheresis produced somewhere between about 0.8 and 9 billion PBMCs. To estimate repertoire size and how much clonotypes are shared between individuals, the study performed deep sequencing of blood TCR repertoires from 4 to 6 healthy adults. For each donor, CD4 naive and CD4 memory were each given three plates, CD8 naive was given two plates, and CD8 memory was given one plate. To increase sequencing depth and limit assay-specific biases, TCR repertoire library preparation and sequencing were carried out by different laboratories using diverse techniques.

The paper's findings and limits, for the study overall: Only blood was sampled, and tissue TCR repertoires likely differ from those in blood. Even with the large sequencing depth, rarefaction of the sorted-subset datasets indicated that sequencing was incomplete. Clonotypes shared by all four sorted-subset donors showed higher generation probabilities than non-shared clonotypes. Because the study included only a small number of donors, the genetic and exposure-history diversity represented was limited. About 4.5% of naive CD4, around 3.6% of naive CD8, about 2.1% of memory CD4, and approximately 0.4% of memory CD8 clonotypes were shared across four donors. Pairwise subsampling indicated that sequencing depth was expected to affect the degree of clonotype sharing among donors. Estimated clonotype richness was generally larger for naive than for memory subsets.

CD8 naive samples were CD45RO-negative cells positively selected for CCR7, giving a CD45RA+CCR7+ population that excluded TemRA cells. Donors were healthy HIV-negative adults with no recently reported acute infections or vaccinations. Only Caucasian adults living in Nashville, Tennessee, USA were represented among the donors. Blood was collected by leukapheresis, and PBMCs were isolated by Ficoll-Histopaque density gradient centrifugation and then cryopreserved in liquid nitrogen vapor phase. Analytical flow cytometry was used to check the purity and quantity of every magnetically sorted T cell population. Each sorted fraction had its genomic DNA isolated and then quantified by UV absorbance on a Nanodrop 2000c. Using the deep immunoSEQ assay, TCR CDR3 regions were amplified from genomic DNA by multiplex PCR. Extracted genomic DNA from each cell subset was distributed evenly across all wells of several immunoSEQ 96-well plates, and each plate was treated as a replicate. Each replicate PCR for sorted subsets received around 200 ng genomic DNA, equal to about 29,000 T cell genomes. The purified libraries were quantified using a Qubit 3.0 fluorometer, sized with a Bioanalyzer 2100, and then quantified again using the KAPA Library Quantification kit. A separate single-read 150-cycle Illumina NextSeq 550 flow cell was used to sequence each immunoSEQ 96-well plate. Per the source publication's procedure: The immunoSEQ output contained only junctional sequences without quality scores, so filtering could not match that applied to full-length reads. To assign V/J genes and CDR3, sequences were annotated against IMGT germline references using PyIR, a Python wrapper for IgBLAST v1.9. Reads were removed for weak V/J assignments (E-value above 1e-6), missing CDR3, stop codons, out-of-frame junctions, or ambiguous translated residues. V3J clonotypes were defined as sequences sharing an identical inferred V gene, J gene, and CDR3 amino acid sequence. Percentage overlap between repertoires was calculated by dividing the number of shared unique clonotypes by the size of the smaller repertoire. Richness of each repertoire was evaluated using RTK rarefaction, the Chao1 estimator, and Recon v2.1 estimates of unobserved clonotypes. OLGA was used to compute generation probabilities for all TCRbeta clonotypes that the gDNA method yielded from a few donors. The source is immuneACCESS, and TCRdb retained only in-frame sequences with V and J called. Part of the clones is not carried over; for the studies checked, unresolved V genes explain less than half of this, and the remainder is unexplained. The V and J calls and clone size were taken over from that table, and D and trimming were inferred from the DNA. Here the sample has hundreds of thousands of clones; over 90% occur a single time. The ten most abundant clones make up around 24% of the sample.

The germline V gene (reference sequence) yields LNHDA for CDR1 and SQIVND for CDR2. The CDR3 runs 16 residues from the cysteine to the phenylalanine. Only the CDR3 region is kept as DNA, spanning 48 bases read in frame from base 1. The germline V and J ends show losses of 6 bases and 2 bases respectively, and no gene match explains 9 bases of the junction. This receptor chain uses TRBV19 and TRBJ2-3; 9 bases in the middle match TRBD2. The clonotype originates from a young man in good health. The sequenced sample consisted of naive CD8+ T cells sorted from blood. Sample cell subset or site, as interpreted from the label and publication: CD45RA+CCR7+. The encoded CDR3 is CASSLRREGNTDTQYF. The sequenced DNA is TGTGCCAGTAGCCTGAGGCGGGAGGGGAACACAGATACGCAGTATTTT.